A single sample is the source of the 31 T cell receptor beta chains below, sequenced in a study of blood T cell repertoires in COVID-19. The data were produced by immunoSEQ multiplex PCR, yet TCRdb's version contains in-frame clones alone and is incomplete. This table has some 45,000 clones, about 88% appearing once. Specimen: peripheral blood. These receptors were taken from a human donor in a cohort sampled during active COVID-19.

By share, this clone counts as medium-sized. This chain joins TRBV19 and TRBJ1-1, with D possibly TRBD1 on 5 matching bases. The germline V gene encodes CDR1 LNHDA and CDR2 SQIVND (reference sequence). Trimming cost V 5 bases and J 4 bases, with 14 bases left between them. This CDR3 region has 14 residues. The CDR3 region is CASSAQGRGTEAFF. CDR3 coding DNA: TGTGCCAGTAGTGCCCAGGGTCGCGGCACTGAAGCTTTCTTT. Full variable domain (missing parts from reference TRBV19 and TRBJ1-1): DGGITQSPKYLFRKEGQNVTLSCEQNLNHDAMYWYRQDPGQGLRLIYYSQIVNDFQKGDIAEGYSVSREKKESFPLTVTSAQKNPTAFYLCASSAQGRGTEAFFGQGTRLTVV.

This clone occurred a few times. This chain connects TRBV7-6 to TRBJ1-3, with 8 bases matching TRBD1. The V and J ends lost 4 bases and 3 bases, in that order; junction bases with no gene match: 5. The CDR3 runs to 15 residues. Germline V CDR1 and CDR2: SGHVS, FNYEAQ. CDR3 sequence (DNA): TGTGCCAGCAGCTATCAGGGGGCTCGTGGAAACACCATATATTTT. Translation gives CASSYQGARGNTIYF.

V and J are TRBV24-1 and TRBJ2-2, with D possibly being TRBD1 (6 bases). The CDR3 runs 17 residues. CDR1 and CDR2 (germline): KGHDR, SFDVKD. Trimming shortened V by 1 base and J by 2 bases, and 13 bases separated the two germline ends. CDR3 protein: CATSDLMGAENTGELFF. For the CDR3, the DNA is TGTGCCACCAGTGATTTAATGGGGGCGGAAAACACCGGGGAGCTGTTTTTT.

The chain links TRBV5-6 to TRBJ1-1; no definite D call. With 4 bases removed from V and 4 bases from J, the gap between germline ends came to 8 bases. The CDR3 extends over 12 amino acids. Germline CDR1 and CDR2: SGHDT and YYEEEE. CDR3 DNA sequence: TGTGCCAGCAGCCGGGATGTCACTGAAGCTTTCTTT. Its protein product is CASSRDVTEAFF.

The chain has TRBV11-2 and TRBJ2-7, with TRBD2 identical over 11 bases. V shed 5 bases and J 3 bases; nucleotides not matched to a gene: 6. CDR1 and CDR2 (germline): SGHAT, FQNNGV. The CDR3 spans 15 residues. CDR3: CASSPGTSGNYEQYF. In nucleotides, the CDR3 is TGTGCCAGCAGCCCGGGGACTAGCGGTAACTACGAGCAGTACTTC.

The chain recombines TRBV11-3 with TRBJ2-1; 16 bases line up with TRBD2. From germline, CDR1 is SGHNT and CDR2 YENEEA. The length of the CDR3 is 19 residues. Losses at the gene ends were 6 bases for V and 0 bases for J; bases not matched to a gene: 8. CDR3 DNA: TGTGCCAGCAGTTATACCGGGACTAGCGGGGGGGACTCCTACAATGAGCAGTTCTTC. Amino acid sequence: CASSYTGTSGGDSYNEQFF.

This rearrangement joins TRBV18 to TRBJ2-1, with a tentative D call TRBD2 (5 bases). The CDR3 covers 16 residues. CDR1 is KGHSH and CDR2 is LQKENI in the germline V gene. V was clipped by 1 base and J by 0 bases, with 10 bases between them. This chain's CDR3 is CASSPRTGSSYNEQFF. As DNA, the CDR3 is TGTGCCAGCTCACCACGGACGGGGAGCTCCTACAATGAGCAGTTCTTC.

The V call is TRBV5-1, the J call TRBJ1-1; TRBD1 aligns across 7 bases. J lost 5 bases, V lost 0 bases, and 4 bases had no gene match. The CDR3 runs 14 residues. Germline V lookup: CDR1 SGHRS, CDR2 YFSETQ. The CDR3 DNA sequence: TGCGCCAGCAGCTTGGGAGGGGGCGGGACTGAAGCTTTCTTT. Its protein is CASSLGGGGTEAFF.

CDR3 loop: CASSPGTSGGEQYF. The CDR3 nucleotides read TGTGCCAGCAGCCCTGGGACTAGCGGGGGGGAGCAGTATTTT. The rearrangement uses TRBV7-2 and TRBJ2-3, with 16 bases aligning to TRBD2. After removal of 5 bases from V and 11 bases from J, the junction contained 4 bases not matched to a gene. The CDR3 loop spans 14 amino acids. Germline assignment: CDR1 SGHTA and CDR2 FQGNSA.

Written as DNA, the CDR3 is TGCGCCAGCAGCCAGGTATTCGGGCGGGGGCCGACCTACGAGCAGTACTTC. It translates to CASSQVFGRGPTYEQYF. V is TRBV4-1 and J is TRBJ2-7; D may be TRBD2 (7 bases). CDR1 and CDR2 (germline): MGHRA, YSYEKL. Trimming cost V 3 bases and J 2 bases, with 20 bases left between them. The CDR3 runs to 17 residues.

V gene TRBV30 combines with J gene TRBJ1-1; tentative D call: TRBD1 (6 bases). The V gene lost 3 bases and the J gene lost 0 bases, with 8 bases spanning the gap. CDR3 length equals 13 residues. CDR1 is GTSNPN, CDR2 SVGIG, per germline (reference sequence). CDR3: CAWSTGMNTEAFF. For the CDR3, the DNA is TGTGCCTGGAGCACAGGGATGAACACTGAAGCTTTCTTT.

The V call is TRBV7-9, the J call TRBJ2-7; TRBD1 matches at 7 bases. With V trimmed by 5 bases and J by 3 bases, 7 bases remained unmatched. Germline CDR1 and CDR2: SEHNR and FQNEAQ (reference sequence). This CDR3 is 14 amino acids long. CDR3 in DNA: TGTGCCAGCAGCGCTGCAGGGGGTATCTACGAGCAGTACTTC. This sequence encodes CASSAAGGIYEQYF.

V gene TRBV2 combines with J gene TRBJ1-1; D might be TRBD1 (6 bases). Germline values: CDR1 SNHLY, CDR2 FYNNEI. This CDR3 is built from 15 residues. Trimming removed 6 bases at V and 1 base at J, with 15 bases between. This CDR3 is CASSADGQRNTEAFF. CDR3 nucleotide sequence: TGTGCCAGCAGCGCAGACGGACAGAGGAACACTGAAGCTTTCTTT. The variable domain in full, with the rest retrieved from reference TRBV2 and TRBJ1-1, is EPEVTQTPSHQVTQMGQEVILRCVPISNHLYFYWYRQILGQKVEFLVSFYNNEISEKSEIFDDQFSVERPDGSNFTLKIRSTKLEDSAMYFCASSADGQRNTEAFFGQGTRLTVV.

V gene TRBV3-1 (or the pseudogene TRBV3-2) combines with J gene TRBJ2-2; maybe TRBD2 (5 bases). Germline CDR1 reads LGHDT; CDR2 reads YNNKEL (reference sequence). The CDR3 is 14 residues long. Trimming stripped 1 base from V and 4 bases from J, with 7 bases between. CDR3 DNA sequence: TGTGCCAGCAGCCAAGGCCGGGGCACCGGGGAGCTGTTTTTT. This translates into CASSQGRGTGELFF.

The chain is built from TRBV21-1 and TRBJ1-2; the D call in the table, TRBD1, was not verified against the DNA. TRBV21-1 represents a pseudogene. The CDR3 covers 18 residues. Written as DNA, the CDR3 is TGTGCCAGCAGCAAAAGGTTGAAGGGACAGGGGGCTAACTATGGCTACACCTTC. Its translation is CASSKRLKGQGANYGYTF.

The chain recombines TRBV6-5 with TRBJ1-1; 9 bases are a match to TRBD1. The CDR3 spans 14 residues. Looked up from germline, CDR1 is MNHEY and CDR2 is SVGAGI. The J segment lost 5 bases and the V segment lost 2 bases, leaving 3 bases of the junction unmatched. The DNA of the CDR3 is TGTGCCAGCAGTTACAACAGGGGGCGTACTGAAGCTTTCTTT. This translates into CASSYNRGRTEAFF.

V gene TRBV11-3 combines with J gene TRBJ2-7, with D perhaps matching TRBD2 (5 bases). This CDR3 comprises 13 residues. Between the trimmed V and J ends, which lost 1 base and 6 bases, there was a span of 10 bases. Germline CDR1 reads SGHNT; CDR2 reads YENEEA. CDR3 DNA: TGTGCCAGCAGCTTAGGCTCCGGGGTCGAGCAGTACTTC. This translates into CASSLGSGVEQYF.

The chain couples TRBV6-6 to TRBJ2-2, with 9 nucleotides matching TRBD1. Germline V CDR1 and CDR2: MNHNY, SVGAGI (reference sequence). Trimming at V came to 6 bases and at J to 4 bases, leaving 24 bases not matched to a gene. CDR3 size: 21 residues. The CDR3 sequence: CASSPVGTGFGHILLTGELFF. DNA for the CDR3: TGTGCCAGCAGCCCCGTTGGGACAGGGTTTGGGCACATACTCCTCACCGGGGAGCTGTTTTTT.

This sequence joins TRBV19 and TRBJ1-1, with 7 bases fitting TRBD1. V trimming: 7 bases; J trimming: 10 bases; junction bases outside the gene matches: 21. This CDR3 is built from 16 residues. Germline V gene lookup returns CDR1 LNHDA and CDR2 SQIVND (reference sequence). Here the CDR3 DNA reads TGTGCCAGTAAGAAACAGGGGTCCTCGGGAGCGGGAGGAGCTTTCTTT. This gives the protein CASKKQGSSGAGGAFF.

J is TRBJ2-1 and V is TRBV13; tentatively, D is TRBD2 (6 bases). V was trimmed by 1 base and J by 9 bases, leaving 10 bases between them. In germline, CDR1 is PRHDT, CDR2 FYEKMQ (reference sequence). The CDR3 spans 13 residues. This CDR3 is CASSLAAGGEQFF. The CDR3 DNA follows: TGTGCCAGCAGCTTAGCCGCCGGGGGTGAGCAGTTCTTC.

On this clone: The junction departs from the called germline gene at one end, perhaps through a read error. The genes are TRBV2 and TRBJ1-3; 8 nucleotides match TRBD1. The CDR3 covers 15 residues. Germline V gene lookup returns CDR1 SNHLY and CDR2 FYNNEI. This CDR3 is CASGGQGRSGSTIYF. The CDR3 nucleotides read TGTGCCAGCGGCGGACAGGGCCGCTCTGGAAGCACCATATATTTT.

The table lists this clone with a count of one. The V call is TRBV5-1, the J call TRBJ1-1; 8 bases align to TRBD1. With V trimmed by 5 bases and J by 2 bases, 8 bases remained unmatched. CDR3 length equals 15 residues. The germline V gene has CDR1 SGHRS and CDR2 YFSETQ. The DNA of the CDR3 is TGCGCCAGCAGTTTTGACAGGGGCTTTAACACTGAAGCTTTCTTT. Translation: CASSFDRGFNTEAFF.

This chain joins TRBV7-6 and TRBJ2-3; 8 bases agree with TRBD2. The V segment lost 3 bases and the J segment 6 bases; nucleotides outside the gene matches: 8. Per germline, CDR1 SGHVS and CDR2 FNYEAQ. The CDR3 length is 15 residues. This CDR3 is CASSFGGGTSDTQYF. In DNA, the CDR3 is TGTGCCAGCAGCTTTGGCGGGGGGACTTCGGATACGCAGTATTTT.

CDR3 in DNA: TGTGCCAGCAGCGTAGTGGTAGGGGTGACTGAAGCTTTCTTT. This sequence encodes CASSVVVGVTEAFF. The chain links TRBV9 to TRBJ1-1; tentatively, D is TRBD1 (5 bases). CDR1 is SGDLS, CDR2 YYNGEE, per germline. Trimming removed 0 bases from V and 5 bases from J, with 11 bases in between. The CDR3 is made up of 14 amino acids.

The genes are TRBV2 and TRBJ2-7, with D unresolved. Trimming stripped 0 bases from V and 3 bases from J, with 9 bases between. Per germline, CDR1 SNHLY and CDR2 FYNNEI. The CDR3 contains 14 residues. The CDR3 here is CASSEAGQFYEQYF. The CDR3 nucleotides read TGTGCCAGCAGTGAAGCTGGGCAGTTCTACGAGCAGTACTTC.

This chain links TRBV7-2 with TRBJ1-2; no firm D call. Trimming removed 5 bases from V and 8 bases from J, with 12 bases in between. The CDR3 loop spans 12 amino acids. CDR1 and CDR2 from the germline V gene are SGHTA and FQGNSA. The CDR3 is CASSPRVLGYTF. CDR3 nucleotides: TGTGCCAGCAGCCCGAGGGTCCTCGGCTACACCTTC.

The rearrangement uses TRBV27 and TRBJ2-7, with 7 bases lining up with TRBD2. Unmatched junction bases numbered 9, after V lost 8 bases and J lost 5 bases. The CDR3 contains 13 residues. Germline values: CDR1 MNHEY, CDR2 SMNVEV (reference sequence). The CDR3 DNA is TGTGCCAGCGCCGACCGGGGGGTAGACGAGCAGTACTTC. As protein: CASADRGVDEQYF.

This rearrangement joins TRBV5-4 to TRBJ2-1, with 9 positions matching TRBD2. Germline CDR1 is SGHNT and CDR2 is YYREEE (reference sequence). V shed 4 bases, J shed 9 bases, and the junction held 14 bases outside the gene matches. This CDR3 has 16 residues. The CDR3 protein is CASSARGGKKSFEQFF. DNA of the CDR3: TGTGCCAGCAGCGCGCGGGGGGGCAAGAAATCGTTTGAGCAGTTCTTC.

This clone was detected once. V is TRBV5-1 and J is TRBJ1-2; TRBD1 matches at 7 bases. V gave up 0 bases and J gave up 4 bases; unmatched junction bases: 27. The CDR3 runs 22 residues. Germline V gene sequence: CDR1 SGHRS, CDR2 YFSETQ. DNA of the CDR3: TGCGCCAGCAGCTTGGATGGGGGCCCCCCCCTGGGGACAGATGTTTTAGGCTATGGCTACACCTTC. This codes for CASSLDGGPPLGTDVLGYGYTF.

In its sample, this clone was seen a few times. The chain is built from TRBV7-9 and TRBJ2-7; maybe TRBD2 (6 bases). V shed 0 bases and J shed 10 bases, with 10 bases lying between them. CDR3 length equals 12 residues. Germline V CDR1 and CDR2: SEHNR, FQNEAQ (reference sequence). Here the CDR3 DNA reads TGTGCCAGCAGCTTAGCCGAGGGAGGTCAGTACTTC. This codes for CASSLAEGGQYF.

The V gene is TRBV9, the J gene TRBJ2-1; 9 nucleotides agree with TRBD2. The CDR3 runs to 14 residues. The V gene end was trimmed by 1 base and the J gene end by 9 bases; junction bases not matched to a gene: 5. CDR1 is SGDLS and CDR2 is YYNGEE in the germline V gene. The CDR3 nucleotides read TGTGCCAGCAGCGTACTACTAGCGGGTGGTGAGCAGTTCTTC. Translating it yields CASSVLLAGGEQFF. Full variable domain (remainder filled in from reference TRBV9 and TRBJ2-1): DSGVTQTPKHLITATGQRVTLRCSPRSGDLSVYWYQQSLDQGLQFLIQYYNGEERAKGNILERFSAQQFPDLHSELNLSSLELGDSALYFCASSVLLAGGEQFFGPGTRLTVL.